This T cell receptor beta chain originates from a study of cytomegalovirus exposure and HLA in healthy donors. The wider study: About 85 million unique TCRs from HLA-typed donors were held in an early release of data. Broader study findings: It was 150 to 200 TCR beta chains that were listed as cytomegalovirus-associated.

This clone was detected only a few times. Its antigen is unknown. The PCR made use of 60 Vbeta and 13 Jbeta primers. Clones were sequenced by immunoSEQ multiplex PCR, and TCRdb holds only the in-frame ones, with some missing. This sample yields about 180,000 clones, of which 75% are seen a single time; about 2.9% belongs to the top ten. After removal of 8 bases from V and 7 bases from J, the junction contained 11 bases not matched to a gene. Germline values: CDR1 GTSNPN, CDR2 SVGIG (reference sequence). This CDR3 contains 13 residues. The source material was PBMCs. This chain links TRBV30 with TRBJ2-5, with TRBD1 matching over 9 bases. The sequence derives from a male donor in good health and CMV-seronegative. The CDR3 reads CARARDRERTQYF. CDR3 sequence (DNA): TGTGCCCGGGCCCGGGACAGGGAGAGGACCCAGTACTTC.